Listed below are T cell receptor beta chains from one sample, sequenced in a study of T cells in localized non-small cell lung cancer. Measured with immunoSEQ multiplex PCR; TCRdb has only the in-frame clones, and not every one. Altogether around 36,000 clones are present, 81% being singletons, with the ten largest covering around 7.8%. Sequences were derived from peripheral blood mononuclear cells, sampled before any cancer treatment. These receptor sequences come from a male donor older than 55 with stage II lung adenocarcinoma. Each CDR3 is given with its conserved first and last residue. The D gene is left open where the match is weak. Clone size appears in some rows only: once, few, many, or a class for an expanded clone.

abundance: .
d_gene: .
v_gene: TRBV18
len: 14
j_gene: TRBJ1-1
CDR3aa: CASSGGASETEAFF
CDR3nt: TGTGCCAGCTCGGGGGGGGCGAGTGAAACTGAAGCTTTCTTT

abundance: .
d_gene: .
v_gene: TRBV5-4
len: 13
j_gene: TRBJ1-5
CDR3aa: CASSLGPGQPQHF
CDR3nt: TGTGCCAGCAGCTTAGGACCAGGGCAGCCCCAGCATTTT

abundance: .
d_gene: .
v_gene: TRBV5-1
len: 15
j_gene: TRBJ1-3
CDR3aa: CASSLAAGSGNTIYF
CDR3nt: TGCGCCAGCAGCTTGGCCGCGGGGTCCGGAAACACCATATATTTT

abundance: .
d_gene: TRBD2
v_gene: TRBV6-5
len: 13
j_gene: TRBJ2-7
CDR3aa: CASSAGVRYEQYF
CDR3nt: TGTGCCAGCAGTGCGGGGGTTAGATACGAGCAGTACTTC

abundance: .
d_gene: .
v_gene: TRBV6-5
len: 13
j_gene: TRBJ2-1
CDR3aa: CASSYFRGYEQFF
CDR3nt: TGTGCCAGCAGTTATTTCAGGGGATATGAGCAGTTCTTC

abundance: .
d_gene: TRBD2
v_gene: TRBV20-1
len: 11
j_gene: TRBJ2-7
CDR3aa: CSARGTSEFTF
CDR3nt: TGCAGTGCTAGAGGGACTAGCGAGTTCACGTTC

abundance: few
d_gene: TRBD2
v_gene: TRBV2
len: 16
j_gene: TRBJ2-3
CDR3aa: CASRDGTSGLTDTQYF
CDR3nt: TGTGCCAGCAGAGATGGGACTAGCGGACTCACAGATACGCAGTATTTT

abundance: .
d_gene: .
v_gene: TRBV19
len: 13
j_gene: TRBJ2-2
CDR3aa: CASTVAVTGELFF
CDR3nt: TGTGCCAGTACCGTAGCCGTCACCGGGGAGCTGTTTTTT

abundance: .
d_gene: .
v_gene: TRBV30
len: 15
j_gene: TRBJ2-5
CDR3aa: CAWSVPRHLQETQYF
CDR3nt: TGTGCCTGGAGTGTACCCCGACACCTCCAAGAGACCCAGTACTTC

abundance: .
d_gene: TRBD2
v_gene: TRBV5-4
len: 14
j_gene: TRBJ2-7
CDR3aa: CASNYLGGNYEQYF
CDR3nt: TGTGCCAGCAACTACCTCGGGGGGAACTACGAGCAGTACTTC

abundance: .
d_gene: .
v_gene: TRBV7-3
len: 17
j_gene: TRBJ2-5
CDR3aa: CASSPTSGPGAAETQYF
CDR3nt: TGTGCCAGCAGCCCTACGAGCGGGCCCGGAGCCGCGGAGACCCAGTACTTC

abundance: .
d_gene: .
v_gene: TRBV5-1
len: 15
j_gene: TRBJ2-5
CDR3aa: CASSLIWGDQETQYF
CDR3nt: TGCGCCAGCAGCTTGATATGGGGTGACCAAGAGACCCAGTACTTC

abundance: .
d_gene: .
v_gene: TRBV27
len: 14
j_gene: TRBJ2-7
CDR3aa: CASGSQTGSYEQYF
CDR3nt: TGTGCCAGCGGATCACAGACCGGGAGCTACGAGCAGTACTTC

abundance: .
d_gene: .
v_gene: TRBV11-3
len: 14
j_gene: TRBJ2-3
CDR3aa: CASSLTGLSDTQYF
CDR3nt: TGTGCCAGCAGCTTGACAGGACTCTCAGATACGCAGTATTTT

abundance: .
d_gene: .
v_gene: TRBV9
len: 13
j_gene: TRBJ1-2
CDR3aa: CASSVEQGRGYTF
CDR3nt: TGTGCCAGCAGCGTAGAGCAGGGGAGAGGCTACACCTTC

abundance: .
d_gene: .
v_gene: TRBV28
len: 14
j_gene: TRBJ2-7
CDR3aa: CASRPEGFSYEQYF
CDR3nt: TGTGCCAGCAGACCTGAGGGTTTCTCCTACGAGCAGTACTTC

abundance: .
d_gene: TRBD2
v_gene: TRBV4-1
len: 15
j_gene: TRBJ2-6
CDR3aa: CASRPTSAGANVLTF
CDR3nt: TGCGCCAGCAGACCTACTAGCGCTGGGGCCAACGTCCTGACTTTC

abundance: .
d_gene: TRBD2
v_gene: TRBV6-6
len: 14
j_gene: TRBJ2-7
CDR3aa: CASSYGTSSYEQYF
CDR3nt: TGTGCCAGCAGTTACGGGACTAGTTCGTACGAGCAGTACTTC

abundance: .
d_gene: .
v_gene: TRBV5-1
len: 15
j_gene: TRBJ1-4
CDR3aa: CASSFTGLDNEKLFF
CDR3nt: TGCGCCAGCAGCTTTACGGGCTTGGATAATGAAAAACTGTTTTTT

abundance: .
d_gene: .
v_gene: TRBV7-9
len: 13
j_gene: TRBJ1-2
CDR3aa: CASSPAGNYGYTF
CDR3nt: TGTGCCAGCAGCCCCGCCGGTAACTATGGCTACACCTTC

abundance: .
d_gene: TRBD1
v_gene: TRBV5-1
len: 17
j_gene: TRBJ1-1
CDR3aa: CASSRSGTGGIVTEAFF
CDR3nt: TGCGCCAGCAGCCGTTCCGGGACAGGGGGCATAGTCACTGAAGCTTTCTTT

abundance: once
d_gene: .
v_gene: TRBV7-2
len: 14
j_gene: TRBJ2-2
CDR3aa: CASSPLLSTGELFF
CDR3nt: TGTGCCAGCAGTCCCCTTCTCAGCACCGGGGAGCTGTTTTTT

abundance: once
d_gene: TRBD2
v_gene: TRBV5-1
len: 14
j_gene: TRBJ2-7
CDR3aa: CASSGGDARNEQYF
CDR3nt: TGCGCCAGCAGCGGGGGGGACGCTCGGAACGAGCAGTACTTC

abundance: .
d_gene: .
v_gene: TRBV19
len: 15
j_gene: TRBJ2-3
CDR3aa: CATRPLGGGTDTQYF
CDR3nt: TGTGCCACTCGCCCCTTGGGCGGGGGCACAGATACGCAGTATTTT

abundance: few
d_gene: .
v_gene: TRBV5-6
len: 11
j_gene: TRBJ2-3
CDR3aa: CASSFTDTQYF
CDR3nt: TGTGCCAGCAGCTTTACAGATACGCAGTATTTT

abundance: once
d_gene: .
v_gene: TRBV5-4
len: 13
j_gene: TRBJ1-3
CDR3aa: CASREGAGNTIYF
CDR3nt: TGTGCCAGCCGGGAGGGGGCTGGAAACACCATATATTTT

abundance: .
d_gene: .
v_gene: TRBV5-4
len: 13
j_gene: TRBJ2-7
CDR3aa: CASSLGRSYEQYF
CDR3nt: TGTGCCAGCAGCTTGGGCAGATCCTACGAGCAGTACTTC